This is a list of T cell receptor beta chains from one sample in a study of spatial heterogeneity in lung cancer. TCRdb reprocessed the 5' RACE reads with MiXCR, giving one entry per CDR3 protein. The repertoire holds more than 4,500 distinct CDR3 sequences, with about 3.9% as singletons. The sequencing here drew on normal lung tissue next to the tumor, taken at surgery. The source is a male donor with early-stage non-small cell lung cancer. Each CDR3 is given with its conserved first and last residue. Fields, in order: V gene, clone size, J gene, D gene, CDR3 DNA, CDR3 protein. The D gene is left open where the match is weak. Not all rows give a size; the values are once, few, many and, for expanded clones, a class.

>TRBV5-1|many|TRBJ1-3|NA
TGCGCCACCCAGACGGGGTCCTCTGGAAACACCATATATTTT
CATQTGSSGNTIYF
>TRBV18|medium-sized|TRBJ1-1|TRBD1
TGTGCCAGCTCACTCGACAGGGGAACGGTATCGGAAGCTTTCTTT
CASSLDRGTVSEAFF
>TRBV10-3|medium-sized|TRBJ2-7|NA
TGTGCCATCAGTGAGTCGGAGACAGGCTACGAGCAGTACTTC
CAISESETGYEQYF
>TRBV24-1|medium-sized|TRBJ2-1|NA
TGTGCCACCAGTGATCTAGCGTCTAGCTCCTACAATGAGCAGTTCTTC
CATSDLASSSYNEQFF
>TRBV10-3|many|TRBJ2-3|TRBD1
TGTGTCACCTTACTCGATCGGGGTAGACAGGGGACAGCCCCAGTAGGAGATACGCAGTATTTT
CVTLLDRGRQGTAPVGDTQYF
>TRBV10-3|many|TRBJ1-1|NA
TGTGCCATCAGTGAGGTGCAGCAGAACACTGAAGCTTTCTTT
CAISEVQQNTEAFF
>TRBV12-3/TRBV12-4|many|TRBJ2-2|NA
TGTGCCAGCAGTGGCAACAGGGCTACGAACACCGGGGAGCTGTTTTTT
CASSGNRATNTGELFF
>TRBV6-5|few|TRBJ2-3|NA
TGTGCCAGCAGTTACGGCCCCGGAGATACGCAGTATTTT
CASSYGPGDTQYF
>TRBV14|many|TRBJ2-5|NA
TGTGCCAGCAGCCAAGATTCGTTCGGGGGTTACCAAGAGACCCAGTACTTC
CASSQDSFGGYQETQYF
>TRBV5-8|medium-sized|TRBJ1-1|NA
TGTGCCAGCAGCTTGGAGTATGGGAGGGCTTTCTTT
CASSLEYGRAFF
>TRBV5-5|many|TRBJ2-3|TRBD2
TGTGCCAGCAGCTTGCAGCGGGAGGTAATAGATACGCAGTATTTT
CASSLQREVIDTQYF
>TRBV6-1|NA|TRBJ1-6|NA
TGTGCCAGCATGAACCACGGAGGTGGTTCAACCCTCCACTTT
CASMNHGGGSTLHF
>TRBV28|NA|TRBJ2-6|TRBD1
TGTGCCAGCAGCTCCCAGGGGGCTGAAGGGGCCAGCGTCCTGACTTTC
CASSSQGAEGASVLTF
>TRBV29-1|medium-sized|TRBJ1-1|TRBD1
TGCAGCGAGCGCCGGGACAGCAACACTGAAGCTTTCTTT
CSERRDSNTEAFF
>TRBV2|many|TRBJ2-1|TRBD2
TGTGCCAGCAGTCGGACTAGCGGGAATATCGATGAGCAGTTCTTC
CASSRTSGNIDEQFF
>TRBV24-1|medium-sized|TRBJ1-5|NA
TGTGCCACCAGCCTCAGGACGGGGCAGCCCCAGCATTTT
CATSLRTGQPQHF
>TRBV18|many|TRBJ2-1|TRBD2
TGTGCCAGCGCGTTAGCGGGAACGAACAATGAGCAGTTCTTC
CASALAGTNNEQFF
>TRBV29-1|medium-sized|TRBJ1-5|NA
TGCAGCGTACAATACCCCCTTGGAAGCAATCAGCCCCAGCATTTT
CSVQYPLGSNQPQHF
>TRBV7-2|medium-sized|TRBJ1-1|NA
TGTGCCAGCAGCTTATCTCTTGACACTGAAGCTTTCTTT
CASSLSLDTEAFF
>TRBV6-5|medium-sized|TRBJ1-1|TRBD1
TGTGCCAGCAGTTTCGGACAGGGCAACACTGAAGCTTTCTTT
CASSFGQGNTEAFF
>TRBV9|many|TRBJ2-1|NA
TGTGCCAGTTCTCCCAGGACCGACAATGAGCAGTTCTTC
CASSPRTDNEQFF
>TRBV4-2|many|TRBJ1-4|NA
TGTGCCAGCAGCCAAGACCAGAATGAAAAACTGTTTTTT
CASSQDQNEKLFF
>TRBV29-1|large|TRBJ1-2|TRBD1
TGCAGCGTTGAACTAGGACAGGGAGTGAACTATGGCTACACCTTC
CSVELGQGVNYGYTF
>TRBV12-3/TRBV12-4|medium-sized|TRBJ2-1|NA
TGTGCCAGCAGTTTAGGGAGTTACAATGAGCAGTTCTTC
CASSLGSYNEQFF
>TRBV19|medium-sized|TRBJ1-5|NA
TGTGCCAGTAAGTTCGGGGGCTTCAATCAGCCCCAGCATTTT
CASKFGGFNQPQHF
>TRBV7-2|few|TRBJ1-5|NA
TGTGCCAGCAGCTTATCAACACAGGGCTATCAGCCCCAGCATTTT
CASSLSTQGYQPQHF